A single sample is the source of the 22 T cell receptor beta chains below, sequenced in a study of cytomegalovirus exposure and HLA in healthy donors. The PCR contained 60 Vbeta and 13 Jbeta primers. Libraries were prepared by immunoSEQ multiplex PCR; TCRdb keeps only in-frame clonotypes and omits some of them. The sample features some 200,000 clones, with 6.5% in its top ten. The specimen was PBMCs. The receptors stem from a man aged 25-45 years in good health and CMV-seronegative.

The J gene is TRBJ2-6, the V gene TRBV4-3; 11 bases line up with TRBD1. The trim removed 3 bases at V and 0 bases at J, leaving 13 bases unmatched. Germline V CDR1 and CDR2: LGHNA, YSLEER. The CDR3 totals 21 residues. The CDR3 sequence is CASSQGRTGGFLFSGANVLTF. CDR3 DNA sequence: TGCGCCAGCAGCCAGGGGCGGACAGGGGGCTTTCTGTTCTCTGGGGCCAACGTCCTGACTTTC.

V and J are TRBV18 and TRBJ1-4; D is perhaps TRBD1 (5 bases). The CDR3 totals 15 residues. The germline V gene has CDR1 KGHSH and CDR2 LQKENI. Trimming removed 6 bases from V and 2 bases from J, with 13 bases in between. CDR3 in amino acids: CASSPRAFTNEKLFF. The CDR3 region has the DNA TGTGCCAGCTCCCCCAGGGCGTTCACTAATGAAAAACTGTTTTTT.

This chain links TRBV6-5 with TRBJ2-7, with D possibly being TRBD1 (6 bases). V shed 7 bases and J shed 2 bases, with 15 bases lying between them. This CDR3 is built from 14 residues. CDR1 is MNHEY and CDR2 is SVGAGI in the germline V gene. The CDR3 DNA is TGTGCCAGCACCCCCTCTGGGGGCACCTACGAGCAGTACTTC. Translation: CASTPSGGTYEQYF.

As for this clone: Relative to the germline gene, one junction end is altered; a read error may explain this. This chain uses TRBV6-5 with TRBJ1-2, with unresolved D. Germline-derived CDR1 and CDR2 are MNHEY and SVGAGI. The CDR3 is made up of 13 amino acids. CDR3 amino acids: CASSDHEDYGYAF. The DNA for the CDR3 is TGTGCCAGCAGTGACCACGAGGACTATGGCTACGCCTTC.

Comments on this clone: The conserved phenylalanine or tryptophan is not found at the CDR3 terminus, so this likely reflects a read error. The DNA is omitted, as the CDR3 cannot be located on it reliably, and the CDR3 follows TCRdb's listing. CDR3 sequence: CSASGQGLGR. The V gene is TRBV20-1, the J gene TRBJ1-4; TRBD1 is the table's D call, not checked against the DNA. The CDR3 extends over 10 residues, inclusive of both ends. Germline V lookup: CDR1 DFQATT, CDR2 SNEGSKA (reference sequence).

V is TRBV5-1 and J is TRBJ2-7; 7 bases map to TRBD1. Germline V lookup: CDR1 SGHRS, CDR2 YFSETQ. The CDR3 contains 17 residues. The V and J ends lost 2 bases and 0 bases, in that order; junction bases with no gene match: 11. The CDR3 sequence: CASSFSKGGPFSYEQYF. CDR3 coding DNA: TGCGCCAGCAGCTTCTCAAAAGGGGGCCCTTTCTCCTACGAGCAGTACTTC.

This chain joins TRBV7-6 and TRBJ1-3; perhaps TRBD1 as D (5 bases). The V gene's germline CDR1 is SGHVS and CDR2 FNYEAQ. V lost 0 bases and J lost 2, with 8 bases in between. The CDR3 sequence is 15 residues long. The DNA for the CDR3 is TGTGCCAGCAGCTTAGCTTTGACAGCTGGAAACACCATATATTTT. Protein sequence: CASSLALTAGNTIYF.

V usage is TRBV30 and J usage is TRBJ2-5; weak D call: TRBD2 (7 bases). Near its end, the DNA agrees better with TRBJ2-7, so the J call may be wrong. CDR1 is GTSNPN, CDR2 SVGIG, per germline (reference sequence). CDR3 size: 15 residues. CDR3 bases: TGTGCCTGGAGTGTCTTACAGGGACTATCCTACGAGCAGTACTTC. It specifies CAWSVLQGLSYEQYF.

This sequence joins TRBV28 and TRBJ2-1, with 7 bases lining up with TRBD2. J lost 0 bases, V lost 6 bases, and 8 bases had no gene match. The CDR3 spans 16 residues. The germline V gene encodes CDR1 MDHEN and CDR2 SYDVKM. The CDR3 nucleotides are TGTGCCAGCAGCCCTCTAGCGGCCCCCTCCTACAATGAGCAGTTCTTC. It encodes CASSPLAAPSYNEQFF.

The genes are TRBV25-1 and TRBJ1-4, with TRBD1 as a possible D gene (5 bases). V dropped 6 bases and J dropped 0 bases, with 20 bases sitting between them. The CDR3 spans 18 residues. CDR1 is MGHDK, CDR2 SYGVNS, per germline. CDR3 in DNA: TGTGCCAGCAGCGACACACAGGACACCCCTGCAACTAATGAAAAACTGTTTTTT. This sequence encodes CASSDTQDTPATNEKLFF.

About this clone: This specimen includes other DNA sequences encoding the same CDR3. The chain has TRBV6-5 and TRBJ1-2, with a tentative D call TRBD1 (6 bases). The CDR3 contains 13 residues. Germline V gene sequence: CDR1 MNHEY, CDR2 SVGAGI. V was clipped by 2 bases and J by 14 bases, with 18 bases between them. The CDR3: CASSYGQGLTDTF. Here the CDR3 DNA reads TGTGCCAGCAGTTACGGCCAGGGGTTGACGGATACCTTC.

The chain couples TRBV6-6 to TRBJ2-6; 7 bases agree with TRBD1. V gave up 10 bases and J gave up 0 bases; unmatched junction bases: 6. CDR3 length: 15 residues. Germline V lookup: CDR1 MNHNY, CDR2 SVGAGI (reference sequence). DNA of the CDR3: TGTGCCACCCGGGACAGTAACTCTGGGGCCAACGTCCTGACTTTC. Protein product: CATRDSNSGANVLTF.

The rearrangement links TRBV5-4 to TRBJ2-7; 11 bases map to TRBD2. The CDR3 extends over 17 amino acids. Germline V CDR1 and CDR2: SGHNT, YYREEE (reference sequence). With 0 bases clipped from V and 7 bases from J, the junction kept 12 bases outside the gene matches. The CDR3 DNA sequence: TGTGCCAGCAGCTTGGGTAGCGGGGGGGCGATTTCGCGGGAGCAGTACTTC. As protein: CASSLGSGGAISREQYF.

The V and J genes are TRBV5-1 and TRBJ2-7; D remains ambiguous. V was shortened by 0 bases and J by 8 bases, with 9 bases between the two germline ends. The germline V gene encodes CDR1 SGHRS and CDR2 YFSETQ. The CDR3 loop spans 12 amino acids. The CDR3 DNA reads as TGCGCCAGCAGCTTGGATGCAGACAAGCAGTACTTC. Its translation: CASSLDADKQYF.

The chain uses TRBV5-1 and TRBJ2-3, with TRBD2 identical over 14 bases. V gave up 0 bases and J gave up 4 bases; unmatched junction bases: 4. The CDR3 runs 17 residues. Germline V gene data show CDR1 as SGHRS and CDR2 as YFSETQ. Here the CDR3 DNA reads TGCGCCAGCAGCTTGGCCAGGACTAGCGGGAGGTCAGATACGCAGTATTTT. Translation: CASSLARTSGRSDTQYF.

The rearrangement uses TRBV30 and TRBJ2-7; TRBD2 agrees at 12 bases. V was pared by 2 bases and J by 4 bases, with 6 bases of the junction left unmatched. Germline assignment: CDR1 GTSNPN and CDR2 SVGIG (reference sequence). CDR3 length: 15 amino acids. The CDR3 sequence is CAWSWLAGGPYEQYF. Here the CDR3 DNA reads TGTGCCTGGAGTTGGCTAGCGGGAGGGCCGTACGAGCAGTACTTC.

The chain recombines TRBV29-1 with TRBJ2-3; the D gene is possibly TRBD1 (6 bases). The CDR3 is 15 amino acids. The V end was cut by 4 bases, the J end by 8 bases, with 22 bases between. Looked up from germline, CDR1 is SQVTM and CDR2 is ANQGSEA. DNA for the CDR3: TGCAGCGTTGTGGTCCCTTTACAGGGAATTCTTACGCAGTATTTT. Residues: CSVVVPLQGILTQYF.

In DNA, the CDR3 is TGTGCCAGCACCGCTAACGGGGGTGATGAAAAACTGTTTTTT. Its protein product is CASTANGGDEKLFF. The genes are TRBV7-9 and TRBJ1-4, with D possibly matching TRBD1 (5 bases). Germline CDR1 reads SEHNR; CDR2 reads FQNEAQ (reference sequence). This CDR3 has 14 residues. Trimming took off 7 bases at V and 6 bases at J, with 15 bases between the two ends. The whole variable domain, remainder taken from reference TRBV7-9 and TRBJ1-4, is DTGVSQNPRHKITKRGQNVTFRCDPISEHNRLYWYRQTLGQGPEFLTYFQNEAQLEKSRLLSDRFSAERPKGSFSTLEIQRTEQGDSAMYLCASTANGGDEKLFFGSGTQLSVL.

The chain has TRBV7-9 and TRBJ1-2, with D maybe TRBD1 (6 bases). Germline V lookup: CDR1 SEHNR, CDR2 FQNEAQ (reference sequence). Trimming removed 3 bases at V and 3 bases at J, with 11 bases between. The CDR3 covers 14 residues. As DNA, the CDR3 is TGTGCCAGCAGCTTCAACAGGGAACACTATGGCTACACCTTC. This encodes CASSFNREHYGYTF.

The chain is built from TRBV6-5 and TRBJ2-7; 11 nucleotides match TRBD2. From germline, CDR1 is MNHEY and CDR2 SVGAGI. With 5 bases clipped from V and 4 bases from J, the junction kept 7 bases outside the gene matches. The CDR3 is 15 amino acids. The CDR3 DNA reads TGTGCCAGCAGTCCCACGGGACTAGCGGAGTACGAGCAGTACTTC. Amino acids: CASSPTGLAEYEQYF.

CDR3 region: CASSDLNRVPETQYF. DNA for the CDR3: TGTGCCAGCAGTGACCTGAACAGGGTTCCGGAGACCCAGTACTTC. The chain is built from TRBV6-1 and TRBJ2-5; weak D call: TRBD1 (6 bases). V was pared by 3 bases and J by 5 bases, with 16 bases between. Germline-derived CDR1 and CDR2 are MNHNS and SASEGT. The CDR3 consists of 15 residues.

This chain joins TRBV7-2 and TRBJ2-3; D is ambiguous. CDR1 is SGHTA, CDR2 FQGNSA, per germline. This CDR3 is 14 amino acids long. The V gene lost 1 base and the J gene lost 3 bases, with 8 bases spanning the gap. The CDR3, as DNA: TGTGCCAGCAGCTTAGGGCCCCTTACAGATACGCAGTATTTT. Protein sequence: CASSLGPLTDTQYF.